The rows below give T cell receptor beta chains drawn from one sample of a study of T-cell reconstitution after alpha-beta-depleted transplantation in children. A single record per CDR3 protein comes from TCRdb applying MiXCR to the PCR reads. Seen here are about 220,000 distinct CDR3 sequences, around a sixth observed once, and the top ten hold around 45%. The sequencing here drew on PBMCs, mostly from graft donor cells, taken 360 days after TCRalphabeta/CD19-depleted stem cell transplant. These receptors originate from a male patient under 10 years old who had a stem cell transplant for acute lymphoblastic leukemia, so the T cells may come from the graft donor. The CDR3 runs from the conserved cysteine through the conserved F or W. The order of the fields is V gene, clone size, D gene, J gene, CDR3 protein, CDR3 DNA. A D gene is named only where the DNA matches it firmly. Clone size is given for some rows only: seen once, a few or many times, or a class if the clone is expanded.

>TRBV10-3|NA|TRBD2|TRBJ2-2
CAISWEGTNTGELFF
TGTGCCATCAGCTGGGAGGGAACGAACACCGGGGAGCTGTTTTTT
>TRBV28|many|NA|TRBJ2-1
CASSPGNEQFF
TGTGCCAGCAGCCCAGGGAATGAGCAGTTCTTC
>TRBV5-1|NA|NA|TRBJ1-1
CASSFHGGVNTEAFF
TGCGCCAGCAGCTTCCATGGGGGAGTGAACACTGAAGCTTTCTTT
>TRBV5-1|NA|NA|TRBJ2-5
CASSLGPTGTQYF
TGCGCCAGCAGCTTGGGACCGACGGGGACCCAGTACTTC
>TRBV5-1|many|TRBD2|TRBJ2-5
CASSFGQGGETQYF
TGCGCCAGCAGCTTCGGCCAGGGAGGGGAGACCCAGTACTTC
>TRBV21-1|NA|NA|TRBJ2-4
CASSNPPRLGEYIQIAKNIQYF
TGTGCCAGCAGCAACCCCCCCCGCCTGGGGGAATATATACAAATAGCCAAAAACATTCAGTACTTC
>TRBV5-4|NA|NA|TRBJ2-3
CANHLGPHTDTQYF
TGTGCCAACCATCTCGGTCCGCACACAGATACGCAGTATTTT
>TRBV5-1|NA|NA|TRBJ2-2
CASSLGVAQNTGELFF
TGCGCCAGCAGCTTGGGAGTAGCTCAGAACACCGGGGAGCTGTTTTTT
>TRBV11-2|many|TRBD2|TRBJ2-3
CASSLLLAGADTQYF
TGTGCCAGCAGCTTACTTCTAGCGGGGGCAGATACGCAGTATTTT
>TRBV20-1|NA|NA|TRBJ2-7
CSAKIHYEQYF
TGCAGTGCGAAGATTCACTACGAGCAGTACTTC
>TRBV12-3/TRBV12-4|few|NA|TRBJ2-1
CASSPGTRPREQFF
TGTGCCAGCAGCCCCGGGACACGTCCTAGGGAGCAGTTCTTC
>TRBV19|NA|TRBD1|TRBJ1-5
CASSLRQGSQPQHF
TGTGCCAGTAGTCTCCGACAGGGGTCACAGCCCCAGCATTTT
>TRBV7-9|NA|TRBD1|TRBJ2-1
CASSATGVRYNEQFF
TGTGCCAGCAGCGCTACAGGGGTTAGGTACAATGAGCAGTTCTTC
>TRBV4-2|few|NA|TRBJ1-5
CASSQGHRDYSNQPQHF
TGTGCCAGCAGCCAAGGCCACAGGGATTATAGCAATCAGCCCCAGCATTTT
>TRBV6-5|NA|TRBD2|TRBJ2-2
CASSSKLAGGRSGELFF
TGTGCCAGCAGTTCTAAACTAGCGGGGGGGCGTAGCGGGGAGCTGTTTTTT
>TRBV9|NA|NA|TRBJ2-7
CASSGTGAGYEQYF
TGTGCCAGCAGCGGAACAGGGGCGGGGTACGAGCAGTACTTC
>TRBV5-6|NA|NA|TRBJ2-2
CASSLPPNTGELFF
TGTGCCAGCAGCTTGCCCCCCAATACCGGGGAGCTGTTTTTT
>TRBV12-5|NA|NA|TRBJ2-3
CASGLVGTSGDTQYF
TGTGCTAGTGGTTTGGTCGGGACCTCAGGGGATACGCAGTATTTT
>TRBV2|NA|NA|TRBJ1-2
CASGVVRGNGYTF
TGTGCCAGCGGCGTCGTTCGGGGAAATGGCTACACCTTC
>TRBV12-3/TRBV12-4|few|NA|TRBJ1-2
CASSLAQGLYGYTF
TGTGCCAGCAGTTTAGCACAGGGACTCTATGGCTACACCTTC
>TRBV5-1|NA|NA|TRBJ2-3
CASSLTPTSTDTQYF
TGCGCCAGCAGCTTAACCCCGACCAGCACAGATACGCAGTATTTT
>TRBV12-3/TRBV12-4|few|NA|TRBJ1-6
CASTDSGPGFPLHF
TGTGCCAGCACCGACTCGGGACCCGGTTTTCCCCTCCACTTT
>TRBV6-5|few|NA|TRBJ2-1
CASSSIAATGYNEQFF
TGTGCCAGCAGTTCGATAGCGGCTACAGGCTACAATGAGCAGTTCTTC
>TRBV6-1|few|NA|TRBJ2-4
CASSEAGFRVMDIQYF
TGTGCCAGCAGTGAAGCGGGCTTCAGGGTTATGGACATTCAGTACTTC
>TRBV10-2|many|NA|TRBJ1-1
CASSESGGMNTEAFF
TGCGCCAGCAGTGAGTCGGGCGGGATGAACACTGAAGCTTTCTTT
>TRBV27|NA|NA|TRBJ2-2
CASSFSAVGVNANTGELFF
TGTGCCAGCAGTTTCTCCGCAGTGGGGGTTAATGCGAACACCGGGGAGCTGTTTTTT
>TRBV24-1|few|NA|TRBJ2-6
CATSGSPSGANVLTF
TGTGCCACCAGTGGCAGCCCCTCTGGGGCCAACGTCCTGACTTTC
>TRBV6-2/TRBV6-3|few|TRBD1|TRBJ2-2
CAGEQGTGELFF
TGTGCCGGAGAACAGGGGACCGGGGAGCTGTTTTTT
>TRBV7-2|few|TRBD1|TRBJ2-7
CASSFRGQGSSEQYF
TGTGCCAGCAGCTTTAGGGGACAGGGGTCCTCCGAGCAGTACTTC
>TRBV7-9|few|TRBD1|TRBJ2-7
CASSIVEDRTYEQYF
TGTGCCAGCAGCATTGTGGAGGACAGGACGTACGAGCAGTACTTC
>TRBV21-1|few|NA|TRBJ1-6
CASSKGRAYNSPLHF
TGTGCCAGCAGCAAGGGCAGGGCTTATAATTCACCCCTCCACTTT
>TRBV12-3/TRBV12-4|few|NA|TRBJ2-1
CASQRVGSYNEQFF
TGTGCCAGCCAGCGGGTGGGTTCCTACAATGAGCAGTTCTTC
>TRBV3-1|few|TRBD2|TRBJ2-7
CASSQVAGGTYEQYF
TGTGCCAGCAGCCAAGTTGCGGGGGGAACCTACGAGCAGTACTTC
>TRBV5-1|NA|TRBD2|TRBJ2-1
CASSRTSGSYNEQFF
TGCGCCAGCAGCCGGACTAGCGGGAGCTACAATGAGCAGTTCTTC
>TRBV6-2/TRBV6-3|few|NA|TRBJ1-5
CASSYFRQQSNQPQHF
TGTGCCAGCAGTTACTTTCGGCAACAGAGCAATCAGCCCCAGCATTTT